One and the same sample provided the 24 T cell receptor beta chains below, sequenced in a study of T cell responses to AZD1222 COVID-19 vaccine. Only in-frame clones appear in the TCRdb table, and some are missing; sequencing was by immunoSEQ multiplex PCR. Of about 110,000 clones in the sample, about 90% were seen once. Sequencing used peripheral blood, obtained on day 0 of AZD1222 vaccination. These receptors all stem from an adult in good health.

This clone appeared once. The rearrangement joins TRBV7-3 to TRBJ1-1; 9 bases match TRBD1. Germline V gene lookup returns CDR1 SGHTA and CDR2 FQGTGA. With V trimmed by 5 bases and J by 0 bases, 4 bases remained unmatched. CDR3 size: 15 residues. The CDR3 is CASSPGQGMNTEAFF. The DNA of the CDR3 is TGTGCCAGCAGCCCTGGACAGGGGATGAACACTGAAGCTTTCTTT.

This chain joins TRBV6-2 or TRBV6-3 and TRBJ1-5, with TRBD1 matching 7 bases. Looked up from germline, CDR1 is MNHEY and CDR2 is SVGEGT. J gave up 6 bases and V 5 bases, and 4 bases lay outside the gene matches. The CDR3 is 13 residues long. The CDR3 DNA is TGTGCCAGCAGTGACAGGGTTACTCAGCCCCAGCATTTT. Amino acid sequence: CASSDRVTQPQHF.

The rearrangement joins TRBV18 to TRBJ2-5, with D possibly matching TRBD2 (5 bases). Germline CDR1 is KGHSH and CDR2 is LQKENI. The CDR3 covers 13 residues. Between the trimmed V and J ends, which lost 3 bases and 5 bases, there was a span of 10 bases. This CDR3 reads CASSPASPETQYF. The CDR3 DNA sequence: TGTGCCAGCTCACCGGCTAGCCCCGAGACCCAGTACTTC.

The chain couples TRBV9 to TRBJ2-3; possible D gene TRBD2, 6 bases. Trimming shortened V by 2 bases and J by 2 bases, and 18 bases separated the two germline ends. Germline CDR1 is SGDLS and CDR2 is YYNGEE. The CDR3 sequence is 17 residues long. CDR3: CASSVNSAAGFTDTQYF. CDR3 sequence (DNA): TGTGCCAGCAGCGTGAACTCAGCGGCGGGATTCACAGATACGCAGTATTTT.

CDR3 region: CASCRGGQDEQYF. CDR3 sequence (DNA): TGTGCCAGCTGCAGAGGGGGACAGGACGAGCAGTACTTC. The gene calls are TRBV13 and TRBJ2-7; TRBD1 matches at 8 bases. The junction had 8 bases not matched to a gene; V was cut back by 8 bases and J by 5 bases. Germline values: CDR1 PRHDT, CDR2 FYEKMQ (reference sequence). CDR3 length equals 13 residues.

This chain joins TRBV6-5 and TRBJ1-1; no definite D call. Germline CDR1 MNHEY, CDR2 SVGAGI. The CDR3 is made up of 12 amino acids. V was trimmed by 6 bases and J by 1 base, leaving 6 bases between them. The CDR3 loop is CASRTTNTEAFF. The CDR3 DNA reads TGTGCCAGCAGGACGACGAACACTGAAGCTTTCTTT.

This clone was found a few times. A far larger clone differs by one base, so this is likely a read error. This same CDR3 is encoded by further DNA sequences in the sample. The rearrangement uses TRBV12-3 or TRBV12-4 and TRBJ2-5; unclear D gene. This CDR3 spans 11 amino acids. V was clipped by 1 base and J by 5 bases, with 2 bases between them. CDR3 region: CASSLGETQYF. CDR3 in DNA: TGTGCCAGCAGTTTAGGGGAGACCCAGTACTTC.

The chain employs TRBV7-9 and TRBJ1-6; possibly TRBD1 for D (6 bases). Germline CDR1 reads SEHNR; CDR2 reads FQNEAQ (reference sequence). The CDR3 has 14 amino acids. Trimming removed 5 bases from V and 4 bases from J, with 9 bases in between. Written as DNA, the CDR3 is TGTGCCAGCAGCCCTGGACAGTATAATTCACCCCTCCACTTT. Its protein product is CASSPGQYNSPLHF.

This clone was found a few times. The chain couples TRBV5-1 to TRBJ2-7, with 8 bases identical to TRBD2. CDR1 and CDR2 from the germline V gene are SGHRS and YFSETQ. The CDR3 loop spans 14 amino acids. The junction had 6 bases not matched to a gene; V was cut back by 0 bases and J by 7 bases. This chain's CDR3 is CASSLDPGLAEQYF. CDR3 coding DNA: TGCGCCAGCAGCTTGGACCCTGGACTAGCTGAGCAGTACTTC.

The gene calls are TRBV7-4 and TRBJ2-1, with 11 bases lining up with TRBD2. Looked up from germline, CDR1 is SGHVT and CDR2 is SQSDAQ. The CDR3 runs to 15 residues. V was clipped by 4 bases and J by 2 bases; unmatched bases: 1. This CDR3 is CASSSGLAAYNEQFF. The DNA of the CDR3 is TGTGCCAGCAGCTCGGGACTAGCGGCCTACAATGAGCAGTTCTTC.

V and J are TRBV7-8 and TRBJ1-2; D perhaps matches TRBD1 (6 bases). The V gene lost 5 bases and the J gene lost 5 bases, with 18 bases spanning the gap. Per the germline V gene, CDR1 is SGHVS and CDR2 is FQNEAQ. CDR3 size: 15 residues. This CDR3 is CASSRDRSQGYGYTF. CDR3 DNA sequence: TGTGCCAGCAGCCGGGACCGTTCTCAGGGGTATGGCTACACCTTC.

This clone was detected only once. V and J are TRBV27 and TRBJ1-5; maybe TRBD1 (5 bases). Germline lookup yields CDR1 MNHEY and CDR2 SMNVEV (reference sequence). Trimming pared 2 bases from V and 5 bases from J, leaving 13 bases between. There are 15 residues in the CDR3. Here the CDR3 reads CASSLGTFGDQPQHF. The CDR3 region has the DNA TGTGCCAGCAGTTTAGGGACCTTCGGGGATCAGCCCCAGCATTTT.

V gene TRBV10-3 combines with J gene TRBJ1-1; no reliable D call. V was cut by 6 bases and J by 0 bases, with 8 bases left in between. Germline assignment: CDR1 ENHRY and CDR2 SYGVKD. The CDR3 is 13 residues long. The CDR3 nucleotides read TGTGCCATCAGAACGGCCATGAACACTGAAGCTTTCTTT. Translating it yields CAIRTAMNTEAFF.

V usage is TRBV5-1 and J usage is TRBJ1-1; maybe TRBD1 (5 bases). The V end lost 2 bases, the J end lost 3 bases, and 8 bases lay between the germline ends. CDR3 length equals 13 residues. The germline CDR1 and CDR2 sequences are SGHRS and YFSETQ. CDR3 DNA sequence: TGCGCCAGCAGCTTCGGGGCGGACACTGAAGCTTTCTTT. Translating it yields CASSFGADTEAFF.

The rearrangement links TRBV19 to TRBJ1-1; TRBD1 might be the D (5 bases). CDR3 size: 13 residues. The germline V gene has CDR1 LNHDA and CDR2 SQIVND (reference sequence). The V and J ends lost 4 bases and 3 bases respectively, with 9 bases between them. The CDR3 is CASSSTGHTEAFF. The CDR3 nucleotides are TGTGCCAGTAGTAGTACAGGTCACACTGAAGCTTTCTTT. Full variable domain (remainder filled in from reference TRBV19 and TRBJ1-1): DGGITQSPKYLFRKEGQNVTLSCEQNLNHDAMYWYRQDPGQGLRLIYYSQIVNDFQKGDIAEGYSVSREKKESFPLTVTSAQKNPTAFYLCASSSTGHTEAFFGQGTRLTVV.

This sequence joins TRBV18 and TRBJ2-7, with 8 nucleotides matching TRBD1. The junction had 3 bases not matched to a gene; V was cut back by 3 bases and J by 2 bases. The CDR3 is 14 amino acids. Germline-derived CDR1 and CDR2 are KGHSH and LQKENI. Written as DNA, the CDR3 is TGTGCCAGCTCACCTCGGGACAGGACCTACGAGCAGTACTTC. It encodes CASSPRDRTYEQYF.

The chain employs TRBV7-9 and TRBJ1-4; unclear D gene. The germline V gene encodes CDR1 SEHNR and CDR2 FQNEAQ (reference sequence). V lost 4 bases to trimming and J lost 3 bases, with 9 bases between them. The CDR3 is made up of 14 amino acids. Written as DNA, the CDR3 is TGTGCCAGCAGCTCAACAGAGTCTAATGAAAAACTGTTTTTT. Translated, it gives CASSSTESNEKLFF.

V and J are TRBV7-8 and TRBJ2-2; D not certain. Germline CDR1 reads SGHVS; CDR2 reads FQNEAQ. V was cut by 1 base and J by 2 bases, with 5 bases left in between. The CDR3 loop spans 14 amino acids. The CDR3 sequence: CASSLVVNTGELFF. The DNA for the CDR3 is TGTGCCAGCAGCTTAGTAGTAAACACCGGGGAGCTGTTTTTT.

This chain connects TRBV5-1 to TRBJ1-3; no definite D call. Germline loops: CDR1 SGHRS, CDR2 YFSETQ. Deletions cut 0 bases from V and 2 bases from J, with 6 bases between. This CDR3 has 14 residues. The CDR3, as DNA: TGCGCCAGCAGCTTGGGGACTGCTGGAAACACCATATATTTT. Translated: CASSLGTAGNTIYF.

CDR3 loop: CASSGQGEAFF. The CDR3 DNA reads TGTGCCAGCAGCGGACAAGGTGAAGCTTTCTTT. This chain joins TRBV2 and TRBJ1-1, with D tentatively TRBD1 (5 bases). The CDR3 runs to 11 residues. The germline gives CDR1 SNHLY, CDR2 FYNNEI. V lost 6 bases, J lost 7 bases, and 9 bases lay in between.

The rearrangement joins TRBV2 to TRBJ2-7; 7 nucleotides agree with TRBD1. After removal of 11 bases from V and 7 bases from J, the junction contained 8 bases not matched to a gene. This CDR3 is 11 amino acids long. Per the germline V gene, CDR1 is SNHLY and CDR2 is FYNNEI. DNA for the CDR3: TGTGCCGTAAAGGGGGCTAGGGAGCAGTACTTC. Its translation: CAVKGAREQYF.

The rearrangement uses TRBV18 and TRBJ1-4; D gene ambiguous. V shed 5 bases and J shed 3 bases, with 10 bases lying between them. CDR1 is KGHSH and CDR2 is LQKENI in the germline V gene. The CDR3 sequence is 14 residues long. DNA for the CDR3: TGTGCCAGCTCATTATCAAGGTCTAATGAAAAACTGTTTTTT. It is translated as CASSLSRSNEKLFF.

This chain links TRBV18 with TRBJ1-1, with no clear D. Germline-derived CDR1 and CDR2 are KGHSH and LQKENI. The V end lost 6 bases, the J end lost 2 bases, and 10 bases lay between the germline ends. The CDR3 spans 13 residues. The CDR3: CASSPGANTEAFF. The CDR3 nucleotides are TGTGCCAGCTCCCCGGGAGCTAACACTGAAGCTTTCTTT. The full variable domain, completed using reference TRBV18 and TRBJ1-1, is NAGVMQNPRHLVRRRGQEARLRCSPMKGHSHVYWYRQLPEEGLKFMVYLQKENIIDESGMPKERFSAEFPKEGPSILRIQQVVRGDSAAYFCASSPGANTEAFFGQGTRLTVV.

V usage is TRBV5-4 and J usage is TRBJ1-1; D may be TRBD1 (5 bases). V was shortened by 6 bases and J by 4 bases, with 16 bases between the two germline ends. Germline CDR1 SGHNT, CDR2 YYREEE (reference sequence). The CDR3 covers 14 residues. In nucleotides, the CDR3 is TGTGCCAGCATTCAGCTTGGCGGGGGCACTGAAGCTTTCTTT. Its translation is CASIQLGGGTEAFF.